The 23 T cell receptor beta chains reported below all come from one sample, sequenced in a study of vaccination and CD4 T cells after COVID-19. Sequencing of cultured CD4+ T cell DNA used the Oncomine TCR Beta short-read assay. TCRdb recomputed calls from the PCR reads with MiXCR, one row per CDR3 protein. The table records more than 12,000 distinct CDR3 sequences, roughly 50% of them present only once. Treatment reported: roughly 10-day PBMC culture with coronavirus spike peptide pools or control peptides (ViraFEST assay). No cognate antigen is known for these TCRs. This material consisted of CD4+ T cells from blood, cultured in vitro, taken before SARS-CoV-2 vaccination. The receptors were gathered from a human donor who had recovered from COVID-19.

The rearrangement uses TRBV20-1 and TRBJ1-2, with TRBD1 as a possible D gene (5 bases). This CDR3 is built from 14 residues. Germline CDR1 reads DFQATT; CDR2 reads SNEGSKA (reference sequence). V gave up 4 bases and J gave up 4 bases, with 16 bases separating them. The CDR3 region has the DNA TGCAGTGCTACAATCCGGGACGGGGCCTATGGCTACACCTTC. It codes for CSATIRDGAYGYTF.

This clonotype appeared a few times. The chain recombines TRBV2 with TRBJ1-1, with D uncertain. Germline V lookup: CDR1 SNHLY, CDR2 FYNNEI. V lost 5 bases and J 2 bases, leaving 6 bases between the germline ends. The CDR3 extends over 12 amino acids. CDR3 in DNA: TGTGCCAGCAGTCCCGATAACACTGAAGCTTTCTTT. It codes for CASSPDNTEAFF. Variable domain in full (rest from reference TRBV2 and TRBJ1-1): EPEVTQTPSHQVTQMGQEVILRCVPISNHLYFYWYRQILGQKVEFLVSFYNNEISEKSEIFDDQFSVERPDGSNFTLKIRSTKLEDSAMYFCASSPDNTEAFFGQGTRLTVV.

The rearrangement uses TRBV5-1 and TRBJ1-2, with D perhaps TRBD1 (6 bases). Germline V lookup: CDR1 SGHRS, CDR2 YFSETQ. The V and J ends lost 4 bases and 6 bases respectively, with 19 bases between them. CDR3 length equals 15 residues. This CDR3 reads CASSTETGTPHGYTF. In DNA, the CDR3 is TGCGCCAGCAGCACGGAAACCGGGACACCTCATGGCTACACCTTC.

The genes are TRBV7-8 and TRBJ2-7; D is unclear. Germline values: CDR1 SGHVS, CDR2 FQNEAQ. V gave up 2 bases and J gave up 0 bases, with 17 bases separating them. CDR3 length: 17 residues. In nucleotides, the CDR3 is TGTGCCAGCAGCTTATCTGGGTGGATTAGGTCCTCCTACGAGCAGTACTTC. Translation gives CASSLSGWIRSSYEQYF. Variable domain in full (rest from reference TRBV7-8 and TRBJ2-7): GAGVSQSPRYKVAKRGQDVALRCDPISGHVSLFWYQQALGQGPEFLTYFQNEAQLDKSGLPSDRFFAERPEGSVSTLKIQRTQQEDSAVYLCASSLSGWIRSSYEQYFGPGTRLTVT.

The J gene is TRBJ1-2, the V gene TRBV11-2; 7 positions agree with TRBD1. This CDR3 spans 15 amino acids. Germline loops: CDR1 SGHAT, CDR2 FQNNGV. V lost 5 bases, J lost 2 bases, and 8 bases stayed unmatched. CDR3 sequence reads: CASSPQTGMNYGYTF. CDR3 DNA: TGTGCCAGCAGCCCGCAGACAGGGATGAACTATGGCTACACCTTC.

This sequence joins TRBV20-1 and TRBJ1-2; D is possibly TRBD1 (6 bases). V lost 6 bases and J 0 bases, leaving 14 bases between the germline ends. Per germline, CDR1 DFQATT and CDR2 SNEGSKA (reference sequence). CDR3 size: 14 residues. CDR3 loop: CSAVGGTTNYGYTF. As DNA, the CDR3 is TGCAGTGCCGTCGGCGGGACAACTAACTATGGCTACACCTTC.

V usage is TRBV6-1 and J usage is TRBJ2-7; 8 bases align to TRBD2. From germline, CDR1 is MNHNS and CDR2 SASEGT. V was clipped by 6 bases and J by 2 bases; unmatched bases: 6. The CDR3 is 14 residues long. CDR3 coding DNA: TGTGCCAGCAGAAGGACTAGCTGGGCCTACGAGCAGTACTTC. This sequence encodes CASRRTSWAYEQYF.

This clonotype was observed a few times. The chain combines TRBV6-1 with TRBJ1-5, with a weak D call TRBD1 (6 bases). In germline, CDR1 is MNHNS, CDR2 SASEGT. Trimming took 4 bases from V and 3 from J, leaving 16 bases between them. The CDR3 covers 16 residues. The CDR3, as DNA: TGTGCCAGCAGTGGGCCCCAGGGGCCTACCAATCAGCCCCAGCATTTT. Translation: CASSGPQGPTNQPQHF.

This chain links TRBV7-2 with TRBJ1-5; D gene unclear. Germline V CDR1 and CDR2: SGHTA, FQGNSA. Trimming pared 5 bases from V and 6 bases from J, leaving 14 bases between. The CDR3 contains 14 residues. CDR3 sequence reads: CASSMGEGSQPQHF. The DNA for the CDR3 is TGTGCCAGCAGCATGGGAGAGGGCAGTCAGCCCCAGCATTTT.

The DNA for the CDR3 is TGTGCCAGCAGTACCCAAAGCCAGGGGTCACCCCTCCACTTT. It translates to CASSTQSQGSPLHF. V and J are TRBV3-1 and TRBJ1-6; possible D gene TRBD1, 6 bases. V lost 6 bases to trimming and J lost 10 bases, with 16 bases between them. In germline, CDR1 is LGHDT, CDR2 YNNKEL (reference sequence). The CDR3 consists of 14 residues.

This clonotype has only a few counts. The chain couples TRBV19 to TRBJ2-3; perhaps TRBD2 as D (5 bases). Looked up from germline, CDR1 is LNHDA and CDR2 is SQIVND (reference sequence). There are 17 residues in the CDR3. The V and J ends lost 6 bases and 1 base respectively, with 20 bases between them. The CDR3 sequence is CASSLSGPGKGTDTQYF. As DNA, the CDR3 is TGTGCCAGTAGCCTATCCGGGCCCGGGAAGGGCACAGATACGCAGTATTTT. The complete variable domain, with remaining parts taken from reference TRBV19 and TRBJ2-3, reads DGGITQSPKYLFRKEGQNVTLSCEQNLNHDAMYWYRQDPGQGLRLIYYSQIVNDFQKGDIAEGYSVSREKKESFPLTVTSAQKNPTAFYLCASSLSGPGKGTDTQYFGPGTRLTVL.

This clonotype has a handful of counts. This chain joins TRBV7-8 and TRBJ1-2; D is unclear. Germline lookup yields CDR1 SGHVS and CDR2 FQNEAQ. Trimming took 1 base from V and 6 from J, leaving 12 bases between them. The CDR3 runs 14 residues. The CDR3 region has the DNA TGTGCCAGCAGCTTAGATGGCACGGCTCATGGCTACACCTTC. It yields the protein CASSLDGTAHGYTF.

This clonotype was seen only once. The chain combines TRBV7-3 with TRBJ2-6; 7 bases agree with TRBD1. The germline CDR1 and CDR2 sequences are SGHTA and FQGTGA. The CDR3 has 17 residues. V was pared by 5 bases and J by 0 bases, with 7 bases of the junction left unmatched. The CDR3 DNA is TGTGCCAGCAGCCCTCAGACAGGGACCTCTGGGGCCAACGTCCTGACTTTC. It is translated as CASSPQTGTSGANVLTF.

This clonotype was recorded a few times. This chain joins TRBV25-1 and TRBJ2-2; the D gene is possibly TRBD1 (6 bases). The V and J ends lost 8 bases and 1 base respectively, with 11 bases between them. This CDR3 is 14 amino acids long. Germline-derived CDR1 and CDR2 are MGHDK and SYGVNS. CDR3 bases: TGTGCCAGCGTCGACAGGAGGAACACCGGGGAGCTGTTTTTT. Protein: CASVDRRNTGELFF.

This clonotype was observed a few times. The chain couples TRBV4-2 to TRBJ2-3; TRBD2 matches at 14 bases. Germline V lookup: CDR1 LGHNA, CDR2 YNFKEQ. V lost 1 base, J lost 0 bases, and 3 bases stayed unmatched. CDR3 length: 18 amino acids. The DNA for the CDR3 is TGTGCCAGCAGCCAAGGACTAGCGGGAGGGCCTAGCACAGATACGCAGTATTTT. Translation: CASSQGLAGGPSTDTQYF.

The V call is TRBV20-1, the J call TRBJ2-7; 7 bases are shared with TRBD2. The junction had 9 bases not matched to a gene; V was cut back by 3 bases and J by 1 base. Germline CDR1 and CDR2: DFQATT and SNEGSKA (reference sequence). The CDR3 consists of 15 residues. The DNA of the CDR3 is TGCAGTGCTAGCGGAAAGGGCGGGGGATCCTACGAGCAGTACTTC. This gives the protein CSASGKGGGSYEQYF.

The V call is TRBV4-1, the J call TRBJ1-5; D is unclear. Trimming shortened V by 5 bases and J by 7 bases, and 15 bases separated the two germline ends. This CDR3 comprises 14 residues. Per germline, CDR1 MGHRA and CDR2 YSYEKL. The CDR3 coding sequence is TGCGCCAGCAGCGACCAAGAGAGGACCCAGCCCCAGCATTTT. It encodes CASSDQERTQPQHF.

The CDR3 protein is CSVSGQGIFAFF. The CDR3 nucleotides are TGCAGCGTCTCCGGACAGGGGATCTTTGCTTTCTTT. The J gene is TRBJ1-1, the V gene TRBV29-1; 9 bases map to TRBD1. Germline CDR1 SQVTM, CDR2 ANQGSEA. V trimming: 6 bases; J trimming: 11 bases; junction bases outside the gene matches: 10. This CDR3 is built from 12 residues.

This CDR3 is CASSISSGSTYEQYF. CDR3 nucleotide sequence: TGTGCCAGCAGTATAAGTAGCGGGTCTACCTACGAGCAGTACTTC. The J gene is TRBJ2-7, the V gene TRBV27, with TRBD2 identical over 7 bases. V dropped 5 bases and J dropped 2; count of bases not matched to a gene: 9. This CDR3 region has 15 residues. CDR1 and CDR2 (germline): MNHEY, SMNVEV (reference sequence).

The rearrangement links TRBV7-3 to TRBJ2-1; D gene ambiguous. CDR3 length equals 15 residues. V was pared by 6 bases and J by 1 base, with 13 bases between. In germline, CDR1 is SGHTA, CDR2 FQGTGA. Here the CDR3 reads CASSKTPRSYNEQFF. CDR3 coding DNA: TGTGCCAGCAGTAAGACCCCCCGTTCCTACAATGAGCAGTTCTTC.

This sequence joins TRBV10-3 and TRBJ2-7; no definite D call. CDR1 is ENHRY, CDR2 SYGVKD, per germline. CDR3 length: 11 residues. The V and J ends lost 3 bases and 7 bases respectively, with 7 bases between them. For the CDR3, the DNA is TGTGCCATCAGTGAAGGTGGGGAGCAGTACTTC. Encoded protein: CAISEGGEQYF.

This chain links TRBV6-2 or TRBV6-3 with TRBJ1-4; D is perhaps TRBD1 (6 bases). The CDR3 contains 15 residues. Trimming removed 2 bases from V and 11 bases from J, with 18 bases in between. Looked up from germline, CDR1 is MNHEY and CDR2 is SVGEGT. CDR3 residues: CASSYVALTGGKLFF. CDR3 DNA sequence: TGTGCCAGCAGTTACGTCGCCCTAACCGGGGGCAAACTGTTTTTT.

The chain links TRBV10-1 to TRBJ1-5, with D unclear. This CDR3 is built from 13 residues. The V gene's germline CDR1 is WNHNN and CDR2 SYGVQD (reference sequence). Trimming removed 7 bases at V and 2 bases at J, with 9 bases between. CDR3 in amino acids: CASTFRGNQPQHF. CDR3 nucleotide sequence: TGCGCCAGCACCTTCCGGGGCAATCAGCCCCAGCATTTT.